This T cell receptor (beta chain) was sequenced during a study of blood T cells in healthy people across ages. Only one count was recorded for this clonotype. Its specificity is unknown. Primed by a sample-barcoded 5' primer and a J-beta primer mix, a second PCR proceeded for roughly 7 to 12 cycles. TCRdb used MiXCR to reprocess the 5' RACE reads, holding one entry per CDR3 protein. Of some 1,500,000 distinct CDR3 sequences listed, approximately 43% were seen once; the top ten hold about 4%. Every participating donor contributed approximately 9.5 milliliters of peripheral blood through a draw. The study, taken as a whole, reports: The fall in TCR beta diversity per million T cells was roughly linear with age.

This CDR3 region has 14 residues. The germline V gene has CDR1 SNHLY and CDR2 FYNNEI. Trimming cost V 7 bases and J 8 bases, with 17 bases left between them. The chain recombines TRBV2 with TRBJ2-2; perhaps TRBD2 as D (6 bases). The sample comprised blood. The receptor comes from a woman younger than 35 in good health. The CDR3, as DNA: TGTGCCAGCAAGGCGGGACCACTGATAGGGGAGCTGTTTTTT. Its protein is CASKAGPLIGELFF.